The T cell receptor (beta chain) described here comes from a study of cytomegalovirus exposure and HLA in healthy donors. Researchers ran the PCR with 60 Vbeta and 13 Jbeta primers. Data came from immunoSEQ multiplex PCR; TCRdb stores just in-frame clones and leaves some out. The sample contains 130,000 to 150,000 clones, roughly 79% of which appear only once. V trimming: 4 bases; J trimming: 7 bases; junction bases outside the gene matches: 8. The germline V gene has CDR1 SGHNT and CDR2 YYREEE (reference sequence). The CDR3 totals 16 residues. The origin of this receptor is a young woman in good health and CMV-seronegative. Sequencing used PBMCs. The chain recombines TRBV5-4 with TRBJ2-1; 13 bases line up with TRBD2. The CDR3 sequence: CASSQRLAGGRNEQFF. The CDR3, as DNA: TGTGCCAGCAGCCAGAGACTAGCGGGGGGCAGGAATGAGCAGTTCTTC.